A selection of T cell receptor beta chains follows, all from one sample in a study of T-cell reconstitution after alpha-beta-depleted transplantation in children. TCRdb independently ran MiXCR on the PCR reads; one entry per CDR3 protein. Here the sample spans under 50,000 distinct CDR3 sequences, about 9% being singletons. The starting material was PBMCs, mostly from graft donor cells, obtained 60 days after TCRalphabeta/CD19-depleted stem cell transplant. The receptors were gathered from a male patient aged 2-9 years who had a stem cell transplant for chronic granulomatous disease, so the T cells may come from the graft donor. The CDR3 runs from the conserved cysteine through the conserved F or W. The D gene is left open where the match is weak. Clone size, where shown, is once, few, many, or a class for clones that have expanded.

D: TRBD1; size: many; J: TRBJ1-4; V: TRBV7-9; DNA: TGTGCCAGCAGCTTAGACAACAGGGGGCTCTATGAAAAACTGTTTTTT; CDR3: CASSLDNRGLYEKLFF
D: TRBD1; size: many; J: TRBJ2-1; V: TRBV20-1; DNA: TGTAGCCGACAGGGCTTGAACAATGAGCAGTTCTTC; CDR3: CSRQGLNNEQFF
D: NA; size: many; J: TRBJ2-7; V: TRBV7-2; DNA: TGTGCCAGCAGTTCGGATGAAGGACATAGATACGAGCAGTACTTC; CDR3: CASSSDEGHRYEQYF
D: NA; size: many; J: TRBJ2-7; V: TRBV18; DNA: TGTGCCAGCTCACCCCACCCGAGCTCCTACGAGCAGTACTTC; CDR3: CASSPHPSSYEQYF
D: TRBD1; size: many; J: TRBJ1-5; V: TRBV12-3/TRBV12-4; DNA: TGTGCCACCCAGTCAGGGGGTCAGCCCCAGCATTTT; CDR3: CATQSGGQPQHF
D: TRBD1; size: many; J: TRBJ1-6; V: TRBV7-9; DNA: TGTGCCAGCAGCCCGGGACAGTTTTCACCCCTCCACTTT; CDR3: CASSPGQFSPLHF
D: TRBD2; size: few; J: TRBJ2-1; V: TRBV19; DNA: TGTGCCAGTAGCAACCCACCCACGACTAGCGGGCCACTCAATGAGCAGTTCTTC; CDR3: CASSNPPTTSGPLNEQFF
D: TRBD2; size: many; J: TRBJ2-1; V: TRBV20-1; DNA: TGCAGCTCGAGGAGCGGGAACTACAATGAGCAGTTCTTC; CDR3: CSSRSGNYNEQFF
D: NA; size: many; J: TRBJ1-1; V: TRBV19; DNA: TGTGCCAGTAGTCGACGGACGCAAAACACTGAAGCTTTCTTT; CDR3: CASSRRTQNTEAFF
D: NA; size: many; J: TRBJ2-1; V: TRBV28; DNA: TGTGCCAGCAGTTTATCGGGGATGGGTAATGAGCAGTTCTTC; CDR3: CASSLSGMGNEQFF
D: TRBD2; size: many; J: TRBJ2-7; V: TRBV20-1; DNA: TGCAGTGCTAGGCGGGAGGGCCTGTACGAGCAGTACTTC; CDR3: CSARREGLYEQYF
D: NA; size: many; J: TRBJ1-1; V: TRBV7-9; DNA: TGTGCCAGCCGAGCCAACGAGGGTGGGAGCACTGAAGCTTTCTTT; CDR3: CASRANEGGSTEAFF
D: TRBD2; size: many; J: TRBJ2-1; V: TRBV27; DNA: TGTGCCAGCAGCCGCGGGACTAGCCTATCCAATGAGCAGTTCTTC; CDR3: CASSRGTSLSNEQFF
D: TRBD1; size: few; J: TRBJ1-5; V: TRBV7-8; DNA: TGTGCCAGCAGCTCCCGTCCCGGGACAGGGGGACAGAAGCCCCAGCATTTT; CDR3: CASSSRPGTGGQKPQHF
D: NA; size: few; J: TRBJ1-2; V: TRBV5-4; DNA: TGTGCCAGCAGCTTGTCGTCCAAAAACTATGGCTACACCTTC; CDR3: CASSLSSKNYGYTF
D: TRBD1; size: many; J: TRBJ1-2; V: TRBV27; DNA: TGTGCCAGCAGTGAACAGGGGCAGGCTAACTATGGCTACACCTTC; CDR3: CASSEQGQANYGYTF
D: TRBD1; size: few; J: TRBJ2-1; V: TRBV19; DNA: TGTGCCAGTAGTATAGCGGGACAGGGGGACAATGAGCAGTTCTTC; CDR3: CASSIAGQGDNEQFF
D: TRBD2; size: many; J: TRBJ2-7; V: TRBV20-1; DNA: TGCAGTGCTAGACAATATCCCCTAGCGGCTGGCTCCTACGAGCAGTACTTC; CDR3: CSARQYPLAAGSYEQYF
D: NA; size: many; J: TRBJ2-7; V: TRBV7-2; DNA: TGTGCCAGCAGCTTAGCCCCTGGCGGGAACCCCTACGAGCAGTACTTC; CDR3: CASSLAPGGNPYEQYF
D: NA; size: few; J: TRBJ2-3; V: TRBV4-1; DNA: TGCGCCAGCAGCCAAGATATCAGGGGGGGAAGCACAGATACGCAGTATTTT; CDR3: CASSQDIRGGSTDTQYF
D: NA; size: many; J: TRBJ2-3; V: TRBV27; DNA: TGTGGGACTGGACCGGGGCCCGCGAGGGGCACAGATACGCAGTATTTT; CDR3: CGTGPGPARGTDTQYF
D: NA; size: many; J: TRBJ2-7; V: TRBV14; DNA: TGTGCCAGCAGCCTGGTGTTGACTAGCGAGCAGTACTTC; CDR3: CASSLVLTSEQYF
D: NA; size: many; J: TRBJ1-5; V: TRBV7-2; DNA: TGTGCCAGCAGCTTAGGGGAATACAATCAGCCCCAGCATTTT; CDR3: CASSLGEYNQPQHF
D: NA; size: many; J: TRBJ2-3; V: TRBV5-1; DNA: TGCGCCAGCAGCTTGGTCAGCGATACGCAGTATTTT; CDR3: CASSLVSDTQYF
D: NA; size: many; J: TRBJ2-7; V: TRBV27; DNA: TGTGCCAGCAGTTTTTCAGGGCCATACGAGCAGTACTTC; CDR3: CASSFSGPYEQYF
D: NA; size: many; J: TRBJ2-5; V: TRBV29-1; DNA: TGCAGCGTTGATATTATGGGGCAGACCGAGACCCAGTACTTC; CDR3: CSVDIMGQTETQYF
D: NA; size: many; J: TRBJ2-1; V: TRBV11-2; DNA: TGTGCCAGCAGCTTAACCGGGGTCTGGTACAATGAGCAGTTCTTC; CDR3: CASSLTGVWYNEQFF
D: NA; size: many; J: TRBJ2-5; V: TRBV6-6; DNA: TGTGCCAGCAGTTACGGGGAGCTCGAGACCCAGTACTTC; CDR3: CASSYGELETQYF
D: NA; size: few; J: TRBJ1-2; V: TRBV7-9; DNA: TGTGCCAGCAGCTTCTCCCAGGGGTATGGCTACACCTTC; CDR3: CASSFSQGYGYTF
D: NA; size: many; J: TRBJ1-3; V: TRBV7-2; DNA: TGTGCCAGCAGCTTAATTAGCTCTGGAAACACCATATATTTT; CDR3: CASSLISSGNTIYF
D: NA; size: NA; J: TRBJ2-7; V: TRBV29-1; DNA: TGCAGCGTTGTCCAGGGAGAACACTACGAGCAGTACTTC; CDR3: CSVVQGEHYEQYF
D: NA; size: many; J: TRBJ2-1; V: TRBV3-1; DNA: TGTGCCAGCAGCCAAATCACTGCGGGAGAGCAGTTCTTC; CDR3: CASSQITAGEQFF
D: NA; size: many; J: TRBJ2-1; V: TRBV19; DNA: TGTGCCAGTAGCCTCCTCTCCCCGAGCAATGAGCAGTTCTTC; CDR3: CASSLLSPSNEQFF
D: NA; size: many; J: TRBJ2-5; V: TRBV2; DNA: TGTGCCAGCAGTGAAGGGGGAGAGACCCAGTACTTC; CDR3: CASSEGGETQYF
D: NA; size: NA; J: TRBJ1-3; V: TRBV7-9; DNA: TGTGCCAGCAGGGGCAGGGATCCTGGAAACACCATATATTTT; CDR3: CASRGRDPGNTIYF
D: NA; size: NA; J: TRBJ2-1; V: TRBV20-1; DNA: TGCAGTGCTAGAACGGGCCAGGGCTACAATGAGCAGTTCTTC; CDR3: CSARTGQGYNEQFF
D: NA; size: many; J: TRBJ2-5; V: TRBV5-5; DNA: TGTGCCAGCAGCCGTATAGGGACATATCAAGAGACCCAGTACTTC; CDR3: CASSRIGTYQETQYF
D: TRBD2; size: many; J: TRBJ2-1; V: TRBV4-1; DNA: TGCGCCAGCAGCCAAGATCGGGCTAGCGGCCGGTCCTACAATGAGCAGTTCTTC; CDR3: CASSQDRASGRSYNEQFF
D: TRBD1; size: many; J: TRBJ1-2; V: TRBV28; DNA: TGTGCCAGCAGTCTATCGGGACAGGGATCGGAAGGCTACACCTTC; CDR3: CASSLSGQGSEGYTF
D: NA; size: NA; J: TRBJ2-1; V: TRBV20-1; DNA: TGCAGTGCTAGAGATTTTCGGGAGCAGTTCTTC; CDR3: CSARDFREQFF
D: TRBD1; size: many; J: TRBJ1-2; V: TRBV12-3/TRBV12-4; DNA: TGTGCCAGCAGTTTCCGGACAGGGGGGAACTATGGCTACACCTTC; CDR3: CASSFRTGGNYGYTF
D: TRBD1; size: many; J: TRBJ2-7; V: TRBV12-3/TRBV12-4; DNA: TGTGCCAGCAGTCCCCGGACAGGGTCGGGTACAAAGGTCCACTTC; CDR3: CASSPRTGSGTKVHF
D: NA; size: few; J: TRBJ2-2; V: TRBV7-2; DNA: TGTGCCAGCAGCTTGCTTCAGGGCACCGGGGAGCTGTTTTTT; CDR3: CASSLLQGTGELFF
D: NA; size: NA; J: TRBJ2-5; V: TRBV11-2; DNA: TGTGCCAGCAGCTCCGGGGCGTTCGGAGCCCAAGAGACCCAGTACTTC; CDR3: CASSSGAFGAQETQYF
D: TRBD2; size: few; J: TRBJ2-3; V: TRBV29-1; DNA: TGCAGCGTGGCGGGACTAGCGGGAGGGATTAGCACAGATACGCAGTATTTT; CDR3: CSVAGLAGGISTDTQYF